Each of the 5 T cell receptor beta chains below was sequenced from the same sample in a study. In TCRdb, the 5' RACE reads were re-called with MiXCR into one record per CDR3 protein. The data show approximately 60,000 distinct CDR3 sequences, roughly 30% seen once. Sequencing used tumor-infiltrating memory CD4+ T cells sorted from the breast tumor. Subset indicated: memory CD4+ T cells, CD4+CD45RO+CD25-. All receptors derive from a female donor with breast cancer.

The sample holds a few counts of this clonotype. The chain carries TRBV6-5 and TRBJ2-7; TRBD2 matches 7 bases. Germline CDR1 and CDR2: MNHEY and SVGAGI. The CDR3 is 15 residues long. Trimming cost V 5 bases and J 0 bases; bases outside gene matches: 7. CDR3 sequence: CASSKAGLNSYEQYF. The CDR3 nucleotides read TGTGCCAGCAGTAAAGCGGGACTGAACTCCTACGAGCAGTACTTC.

This rearrangement joins TRBV11-3 to TRBJ1-1; TRBD1 agrees at 8 bases. In germline, CDR1 is SGHNT, CDR2 YENEEA. There are 17 residues in the CDR3. The V segment lost 5 bases and the J segment 0 bases; nucleotides outside the gene matches: 11. CDR3 protein: CASSRTGTFEMNTEAFF. Here the CDR3 DNA reads TGTGCCAGCAGCCGGACAGGGACCTTTGAAATGAACACTGAAGCTTTCTTT.

Here the CDR3 DNA reads TGTGCCAGCAGTTTCGACAGGGGGCCCTTCAATGAAAAACTGTTTTTT. This translates into CASSFDRGPFNEKLFF. The chain links TRBV12-3 or TRBV12-4 to TRBJ1-4; 10 bases match TRBD1. The CDR3 spans 16 residues. The ends lost 3 bases at V and 5 bases at J; junction bases unmatched: 6.

This chain joins TRBV4-3 and TRBJ2-1; D may be TRBD2 (5 bases). CDR1 is LGHNA, CDR2 YSLEER, per germline. V was shortened by 0 bases and J by 4 bases, with 10 bases between the two germline ends. This CDR3 spans 15 amino acids. Here the CDR3 DNA reads TGCGCCAGCAGCCAAGAACCGAGGGTTTACAATGAGCAGTTCTTC. It specifies CASSQEPRVYNEQFF.

A few counts support this clonotype. V is TRBV4-1 and J is TRBJ2-1; D call uncertain. The germline CDR1 and CDR2 sequences are MGHRA and YSYEKL. Trimming took off 1 base at V and 3 bases at J, with 13 bases between the two ends. CDR3 length equals 16 residues. CDR3: CASSQGGTLRYNEQFF. As DNA, the CDR3 is TGCGCCAGCAGCCAAGGTGGTACCCTCCGCTACAATGAGCAGTTCTTC.